The 7 T cell receptor beta chains below all came from one sample that was sequenced in a study of blood T cells in healthy people across ages (dated by TCRdb to between 2014 and 2017). Libraries were built with 5' RACE. Sequenced using an Illumina HiSeq 2500. A second PCR of roughly 7 to 12 cycles was run with a J-beta primer mix and a sample-barcoded 5' primer. The raw public reads went through TCRdb reprocessing: fastp at Q25, MiXCR clone calling, in-frame beta chains kept. Entries that share a CDR3 protein sequence are merged under the most common genes and DNA. This sample comprises more than 700,000 distinct CDR3 sequences, about 53% of them detected only once. 40% to 50% of the sample comes from the top ten. Source material: blood. These receptors were collected from an elderly man in good health.

The rearrangement joins TRBV10-3 to TRBJ1-2; the D gene is possibly TRBD1 (6 bases). Per the germline V gene, CDR1 is ENHRY and CDR2 is SYGVKD. V lost 0 bases and J lost 0, with 11 bases in between. The length of the CDR3 is 16 residues. The CDR3 loop is CAISESRTAPNYGYTF. The CDR3 nucleotides are TGTGCCATCAGTGAGTCGAGGACAGCACCTAACTATGGCTACACCTTC.

V gene TRBV9 combines with J gene TRBJ2-3; either TRBD1 or TRBD2 may supply D (5 bases each). This CDR3 is built from 16 residues. The V end was cut by 4 bases, the J end by 0 bases, with 15 bases between. Germline V lookup: CDR1 SGDLS, CDR2 YYNGEE. This CDR3 reads CASSPPGAPSTDTQYF. The CDR3 DNA reads as TGTGCCAGCAGCCCCCCCGGGGCCCCTAGCACAGATACGCAGTATTTT.

The chain links TRBV5-6 to TRBJ2-7; TRBD2 aligns across 12 bases. V lost 5 bases, J lost 6 bases, and 12 bases stayed unmatched. Germline CDR1 is SGHDT and CDR2 is YYEEEE. This CDR3 spans 16 amino acids. For the CDR3, the DNA is TGTGCCAGCAGTAAAGGACTAGCGGGGTCCCCCGTCGAGCAGTACTTC. Its translation: CASSKGLAGSPVEQYF. The entire variable domain, with the rest obtained from reference TRBV5-6 and TRBJ2-7, is as follows: DAGVTQSPTHLIKTRGQQVTLRCSPKSGHDTVSWYQQALGQGPQFIFQYYEEEERQRGNFPDRFSGHQFPNYSSELNVNALLLGDSALYLCASSKGLAGSPVEQYFGPGTRLTVT.

The chain couples TRBV7-9 to TRBJ2-6, with D possibly matching TRBD2 (6 bases). The CDR3 consists of 16 residues. The germline V gene has CDR1 SEHNR and CDR2 FQNEAQ (reference sequence). V gave up 5 bases and J gave up 1 base, with 12 bases separating them. CDR3 DNA: TGTGCCAGCAGCCCAGACGGGGGATCTGGGGCCAACGTCCTGACTTTC. It translates to CASSPDGGSGANVLTF.

This clonotype came up a few times. The CDR3 region is CASSTGARGYTF. Written as DNA, the CDR3 is TGTGCCAGCAGTACAGGAGCCAGGGGCTACACCTTC. V is TRBV12-3 or TRBV12-4 and J is TRBJ1-2; D possibly corresponds to TRBD1 (5 bases). The V and J ends lost 5 bases and 8 bases respectively, with 12 bases between them. The CDR3 contains 12 residues.

This chain uses TRBV28 with TRBJ2-1; D uncertain. There are 11 residues in the CDR3. V shed 5 bases and J shed 10 bases, with 9 bases lying between them. Germline CDR1 MDHEN, CDR2 SYDVKM. This CDR3 is CASSPGSEQFF. In DNA form, the CDR3 reads TGTGCCAGCAGTCCCGGCTCAGAGCAGTTCTTC.

The V and J genes are TRBV29-1 and TRBJ2-5, with 10 bases aligning to TRBD1. Unmatched junction bases numbered 10, after V lost 7 bases and J lost 5 bases. Per germline, CDR1 SQVTM and CDR2 ANQGSEA. The CDR3 extends over 14 amino acids. The CDR3 nucleotides read TGCAGCGCCACGACAGGGGGCGTTGAGGAGACCCAGTACTTC. Its protein product is CSATTGGVEETQYF.